These T cell receptor beta chains were read from a single sample in a study of spatial heterogeneity in lung cancer. TCRdb recomputed calls from the 5' RACE reads with MiXCR, one row per CDR3 protein. The sample yields just under 95,000 distinct CDR3 sequences, more than 10% seen once. Sequencing was performed on PBMCs, taken at surgery. All receptors derive from a male donor with early-stage non-small cell lung cancer. Both conserved end residues are part of each CDR3. A D gene is named only where the DNA matches it firmly. Clone size is shown for a subset of rows, as once, few, many or a class of expanded clone.

v_call: TRBV12-3/TRBV12-4; clone_size: few; j_call: TRBJ2-2; d_call: TRBD1; cdr3_nt: TGTGCCAGCAGACCGGGACAGGGACGTAACACCGGGGAGCTGTTTTTT; cdr3_aa: CASRPGQGRNTGELFF
v_call: TRBV12-3/TRBV12-4; clone_size: few; j_call: TRBJ1-4; d_call: TRBD1; cdr3_nt: TGTGCCAGCAGCCCACCGGGACAGGGGAATGAAAAACTGTTTTTT; cdr3_aa: CASSPPGQGNEKLFF
v_call: TRBV7-2; clone_size: -; j_call: TRBJ2-7; d_call: -; cdr3_nt: TGTGCCAGCAGCTTGAGGGGTAGGGACGAGCAGTACTTC; cdr3_aa: CASSLRGRDEQYF
v_call: TRBV7-9; clone_size: -; j_call: TRBJ2-1; d_call: TRBD2; cdr3_nt: TGTGCCAGCAGCTTAGCGGCTAGCGGGACGCAGATACGGGGGCAGTTCTTC; cdr3_aa: CASSLAASGTQIRGQFF
v_call: TRBV10-3; clone_size: many; j_call: TRBJ2-5; d_call: -; cdr3_nt: TGTGCCATCGGAGGGGAGACCCAGTACTTC; cdr3_aa: CAIGGETQYF
v_call: TRBV5-1; clone_size: few; j_call: TRBJ2-2; d_call: -; cdr3_nt: TGCGCCAGCAGCTTGGCTGAGGGGCGCGCCTCCGGGGAGCTGTTTTTT; cdr3_aa: CASSLAEGRASGELFF
v_call: TRBV7-7; clone_size: -; j_call: TRBJ2-1; d_call: -; cdr3_nt: TGTGCTAGCAGCATCGACCGGTACAATGAGCAGTTCTTC; cdr3_aa: CASSIDRYNEQFF
v_call: TRBV28; clone_size: -; j_call: TRBJ2-1; d_call: -; cdr3_nt: TGTGCCAGCACCCTACTGGGTGAGCAGTTCTTC; cdr3_aa: CASTLLGEQFF
v_call: TRBV7-2; clone_size: many; j_call: TRBJ2-5; d_call: -; cdr3_nt: TGTGCCAGCAGCTTACTGGGGAGCCAAGAGACCCAGTACTTC; cdr3_aa: CASSLLGSQETQYF
v_call: TRBV7-9; clone_size: -; j_call: TRBJ2-2; d_call: -; cdr3_nt: TGTGCCAGCAGCTTGGGGGTCTCCGGGGAGCTGTTTTTT; cdr3_aa: CASSLGVSGELFF
v_call: TRBV29-1; clone_size: -; j_call: TRBJ2-6; d_call: -; cdr3_nt: TGCAGCGTTGCAGCAAGCTCTGGGGCCAACGTCCTGACTTTC; cdr3_aa: CSVAASSGANVLTF
v_call: TRBV6-5; clone_size: few; j_call: TRBJ2-3; d_call: -; cdr3_nt: TGTGCCAGCGGATCTGGGTTTGCGGGTACGCAGTATTTT; cdr3_aa: CASGSGFAGTQYF
v_call: TRBV6-5; clone_size: few; j_call: TRBJ2-7; d_call: -; cdr3_nt: TGTGCCAGCAGTTACTCCCCGGGGAGGGGGCGTTACGAGCAGTACTTC; cdr3_aa: CASSYSPGRGRYEQYF
v_call: TRBV28; clone_size: -; j_call: TRBJ2-6; d_call: -; cdr3_nt: TGTGCCAGCAGGGAAGAGGGCCGTGGGGCCAACGTCCTGACTTTC; cdr3_aa: CASREEGRGANVLTF
v_call: TRBV27; clone_size: -; j_call: TRBJ1-6; d_call: -; cdr3_nt: TGTGCCAGCAGAGAACAGGGAGCCCTGGGATCACCCCTCCACTTT; cdr3_aa: CASREQGALGSPLHF
v_call: TRBV7-8; clone_size: few; j_call: TRBJ2-5; d_call: TRBD2; cdr3_nt: TGTGCCAGCAGCACCATGACTAGCGCACAAGAGACCCAGTACTTC; cdr3_aa: CASSTMTSAQETQYF
v_call: TRBV6-5; clone_size: few; j_call: TRBJ1-1; d_call: TRBD1; cdr3_nt: TGTGCCAGCAGACCCGACAGGGGCGAAGCTTTCTTT; cdr3_aa: CASRPDRGEAFF
v_call: TRBV7-2; clone_size: few; j_call: TRBJ2-5; d_call: -; cdr3_nt: TGTGCCAGCAGCTTAGGTCGGGGGCCTCAAGAGACCCAGTACTTC; cdr3_aa: CASSLGRGPQETQYF
v_call: TRBV28; clone_size: many; j_call: TRBJ2-1; d_call: -; cdr3_nt: TGTGCCAGCAGTGTCCCCTCCCTCTACAATGAGCAGTTCTTC; cdr3_aa: CASSVPSLYNEQFF
v_call: TRBV7-2; clone_size: few; j_call: TRBJ2-5; d_call: -; cdr3_nt: TGTGCCAGCAGCTTAGCCCAGGGTAAAGAGACCCAGTACTTC; cdr3_aa: CASSLAQGKETQYF
v_call: TRBV4-1; clone_size: -; j_call: TRBJ2-5; d_call: TRBD2; cdr3_nt: TGCGCCAGCAGCCAGGATAGCGGGGGGATCAGAGAGACCCAGTACTTC; cdr3_aa: CASSQDSGGIRETQYF
v_call: TRBV20-1; clone_size: many; j_call: TRBJ1-3; d_call: -; cdr3_nt: TGCAGTGCGCTAACTGTGATCTCTGGAAACACCATATATTTT; cdr3_aa: CSALTVISGNTIYF
v_call: TRBV3-1; clone_size: -; j_call: TRBJ1-2; d_call: -; cdr3_nt: TGTGCCAGCAGCAGGAGGCTCGCGGGCTACACCTTC; cdr3_aa: CASSRRLAGYTF
v_call: TRBV7-9; clone_size: -; j_call: TRBJ2-1; d_call: -; cdr3_nt: TGTGCCAGCAGCCCACAGGGAGATGAGCAGTTCTTC; cdr3_aa: CASSPQGDEQFF
v_call: TRBV20-1; clone_size: -; j_call: TRBJ1-6; d_call: -; cdr3_nt: TGCAGTGCTAGAGATATGGCAGGGGATTATAATTCACCCCTCCACTTT; cdr3_aa: CSARDMAGDYNSPLHF
v_call: TRBV29-1; clone_size: few; j_call: TRBJ1-1; d_call: -; cdr3_nt: TGCAGCGTTGGGGAAGGTCAGACGGGCACTGAAGCTTTCTTT; cdr3_aa: CSVGEGQTGTEAFF
v_call: TRBV6-6; clone_size: few; j_call: TRBJ1-2; d_call: -; cdr3_nt: TGTGCCAGCAGTTACCCCCCCGGGAATGGCTACACCTTC; cdr3_aa: CASSYPPGNGYTF
v_call: TRBV20-1; clone_size: -; j_call: TRBJ1-2; d_call: -; cdr3_nt: TGCAGTGCTACGGGACAAGACTATGGCTACACCTTC; cdr3_aa: CSATGQDYGYTF